Listed here are 28 T cell receptor beta chains from one sample, sequenced in a study of T cell clonality in common variable immunodeficiency. Here immunoSEQ multiplex PCR was the method, and the copy in TCRdb shows in-frame clones only, minus some. The profile covers about 40,000 clones, none occurring a single time. Material for sequencing was peripheral blood mononuclear cells. The origin of the receptors is a person between 18 and 75 years old in good health.

This clone was found many times. Read sequence stops 3 residues before the CDR3 end, and the germline J gene provides the missing end. The chain employs TRBV20-1 and TRBJ1-6; 9 nucleotides match TRBD1. The J segment lost 7 bases and the V segment lost 0 bases, leaving 4 bases of the junction unmatched. The CDR3 totals 15 residues. Per germline, CDR1 DFQATT and CDR2 SNEGSKA (reference sequence). The sequenced part of the CDR3 DNA is TGCAGTGCTAGAGATGGGACAGGGCGGAATTCACCC. Amino acids: CSARDGTGRNSP. The complete CDR3 sequence is CSARDGTGRNSPLHF.

This clone was recorded many times. The junction and the germline gene differ at one end; a read error may be behind it. The read comes to an end 3 residues before the CDR3 does, leaving the germline J gene to fill in the end. The rearrangement joins TRBV4-2 to TRBJ2-1; 13 positions match TRBD2. Germline V gives CDR1 LGHNA, CDR2 YNFKEQ. CDR3 length: 17 amino acids. CDR3 bases read: TGCGCCAGCAGCCAAGCAGGGACTAGCGGGACGTTCAATGAG. Translating it yields CASSQAGTSGTFNE. The entire CDR3 is CASSQAGTSGTFNEQFF.

This clone was counted many times. The CDR3 end is not reached by the read, which stops 3 residues before it; the germline J gene fills it in. The chain joins TRBV19 to TRBJ1-1; D perhaps matches TRBD1 (6 bases). The CDR3 has 13 residues. Looked up from germline, CDR1 is LNHDA and CDR2 is SQIVND (reference sequence). V gave up 5 bases and J gave up 3 bases, with 10 bases separating them. The CDR3 here is CASSLYRDTEAFF. Incomplete CDR3 DNA: TGTGCCAGTAGTTTATACAGGGACACTGAA. The entire variable domain, with the rest obtained from reference TRBV19 and TRBJ1-1, is as follows: DGGITQSPKYLFRKEGQNVTLSCEQNLNHDAMYWYRQDPGQGLRLIYYSQIVNDFQKGDIAEGYSVSREKKESFPLTVTSAQKNPTAFYLCASSLYRDTEAFFGQGTRLTVV.

This clone has ten or more counts. The CDR3 extends 3 residues past the end of the read, so its final part is completed from the germline J gene. V is TRBV7-2 and J is TRBJ2-7, with 10 positions matching TRBD2. This CDR3 comprises 15 residues. After removal of 5 bases from V and 1 base from J, the junction contained 5 bases not matched to a gene. Germline assignment: CDR1 SGHTA and CDR2 FQGNSA. The CDR3 sequence: CASSSSGGRSYEQYF. CDR3 bases read: TGTGCCAGCAGCAGTAGCGGGGGGCGATCCTACGAG.

This clone appeared many times. The DNA ends 3 residues before the CDR3 does, and the rest of the CDR3 is filled in from the germline J gene. V and J are TRBV7-3 and TRBJ1-6, with D perhaps matching TRBD1 (5 bases). There are 14 residues in the CDR3. CDR1 SGHTA and CDR2 FQGTGA come from the germline V gene. The V gene lost 2 bases and the J gene lost 11 bases, with 13 bases spanning the gap. The DNA read from the CDR3 is TGTGCCAGCAGCTTAGGGGGGGAAAGGGCACCC. Encoded protein: CASSLGGERAP. The CDR3 in its entirety is CASSLGGERAPLHF.

This clone was seen repeatedly, ten times or more. The read comes to an end 3 residues before the CDR3 does, leaving the germline J gene to fill in the end. The V gene is TRBV19, the J gene TRBJ2-5, with 7 bases identical to TRBD1. The V segment lost 4 bases and the J segment 5 bases; nucleotides outside the gene matches: 7. CDR3 length: 14 amino acids. Germline V gene data show CDR1 as LNHDA and CDR2 as SQIVND (reference sequence). The sequenced CDR3 bases are TGTGCCAGTAGTACCCACAGGGGCGTCGAGACC. It codes for CASSTHRGVET. The whole CDR3 reads CASSTHRGVETQYF.

This clone was observed at least ten times. The CDR3 end is not reached by the read, which stops 3 residues before it; the germline J gene fills it in. The J gene is TRBJ1-2, the V gene TRBV5-1, with D unresolved. The CDR3 runs to 17 residues. In germline, CDR1 is SGHRS, CDR2 YFSETQ. Between the trimmed V and J ends, which lost 0 bases and 0 bases, there was a span of 15 bases. The sequenced part of the CDR3 DNA is TGCGCCAGCAGCTTGGTGCCAGGAGATCCGGCTAACTATGGC. This encodes CASSLVPGDPANYG. The whole CDR3 is CASSLVPGDPANYGYTF.

This clone was counted at least ten times. The read gets to within 3 residues of the CDR3 end, and the germline J gene fills in the rest. The chain has TRBV6-1 and TRBJ2-1, with 8 nucleotides matching TRBD1. The CDR3 loop spans 15 amino acids. The V segment lost 3 bases and the J segment 2 bases; nucleotides outside the gene matches: 3. CDR1 is MNHNS and CDR2 is SASEGT in the germline V gene. The covered CDR3 bases are TGTGCCAGCAGTGACAACAGGGGGACCTACAATGAG. Amino acid sequence: CASSDNRGTYNE. The entire CDR3 protein is CASSDNRGTYNEQFF.

This clone was counted between two and nine times. From the germline J gene comes the end of the CDR3, since the read stops 3 residues before it. The chain employs TRBV7-6 and TRBJ1-5, with D perhaps matching TRBD1 (6 bases). This CDR3 has 14 amino acids. Trimming took off 5 bases at V and 6 bases at J, with 14 bases between the two ends. Germline values: CDR1 SGHVS, CDR2 FNYEAQ. CDR3 bases read: TGTGCCAGCAGCCCAACACAGGGAACTCAGCCC. Translating it yields CASSPTQGTQP. The entire CDR3 sequence reads CASSPTQGTQPQHF. Based on the CDR3 plus reference TRBV7-6 and TRBJ1-5, the full variable domain is GAGVSQSPRYKVTKRGQDVALRCDPISGHVSLYWYRQALGQGPEFLTYFNYEAQQDKSGLPNDRFSAERPEGSISTLTIQRTEQRDSAMYRCASSPTQGTQPQHFGDGTRLSIL.

This clone was observed many times. The CDR3 end falls 3 residues outside the read, so it is completed with the germline J gene. The J gene is TRBJ1-5, the V gene TRBV5-1, with D maybe TRBD1 (6 bases). Trimming took off 0 bases at V and 7 bases at J, with 11 bases between the two ends. From germline, CDR1 is SGHRS and CDR2 YFSETQ. The CDR3 contains 14 residues. Partial CDR3 DNA: TGCGCCAGCAGCTTGGGGGCGGGGGGCCAGCCC. Translating gives CASSLGAGGQP. The CDR3 reads in full as CASSLGAGGQPQHF.

This clone was detected many times. The CDR3 end lies 3 residues beyond the end of the read and is filled in from the germline J gene. The chain carries TRBV9 and TRBJ2-2, with a possible D match to TRBD2 (6 bases). The length of the CDR3 is 16 residues. The germline V gene has CDR1 SGDLS and CDR2 YYNGEE. Trimming cost V 3 bases and J 0 bases, with 12 bases left between them. CDR3 loop: CASSAGGGSNTGELFF. CDR3 bases read: TGTGCCAGCAGCGCCGGAGGAGGGTCGAACACCGGGGAG.

At least ten counts were recorded for this clone. CDR3 DNA (partial): TGCAGTGCTAGTATTATGGGGGGTTCTCCTAGG. Amino acid sequence: CSASIMGGSPR. The complete CDR3 sequence is CSASIMGGSPRAFF. The rearrangement links TRBV20-1 to TRBJ1-1; D possibly corresponds to TRBD1 (5 bases). The sequence runs out 3 residues before the end of the CDR3; the remainder is reconstructed from the germline J gene. CDR3 length: 14 residues. CDR1 DFQATT and CDR2 SNEGSKA come from the germline V gene (reference sequence).

This clone has a count of ten or more. The CDR3 end lies 3 residues beyond the end of the read and is filled in from the germline J gene. The chain uses TRBV27 and TRBJ2-1, with 8 bases that match TRBD1. Germline V lookup: CDR1 MNHEY, CDR2 SMNVEV (reference sequence). V lost 3 bases and J lost 0; bases outside the gene matches: 4. CDR3 size: 16 residues. The part of the CDR3 DNA that was read is TGTGCCAGCAGTTTTCGGACAGGGAGCTCCTACAATGAG. This translates into CASSFRTGSSYNE. In full, the CDR3 is CASSFRTGSSYNEQFF.

This clone was observed many times. Read data end 3 residues before the CDR3 end; the end is taken from the germline J gene. V is TRBV5-1 and J is TRBJ1-3; 9 nucleotides align to TRBD1. The CDR3 runs 17 residues. The V gene end was trimmed by 0 bases and the J gene end by 6 bases; junction bases not matched to a gene: 10. Germline V gene sequence: CDR1 SGHRS, CDR2 YFSETQ. CDR3 bases read: TGCGCCAGCAGCTTGGGGGTCCGAGGACAGGGGACAAACACC. It translates to CASSLGVRGQGTNT. In full, the CDR3 is CASSLGVRGQGTNTIYF.

This clone was seen repeatedly, ten times or more. The read terminates 3 residues ahead of where the CDR3 ends, so the germline J gene completes it. The V call is TRBV30, the J call TRBJ1-1; 8 bases match TRBD1. Germline V gene lookup returns CDR1 GTSNPN and CDR2 SVGIG (reference sequence). The CDR3 consists of 14 residues. CDR3 DNA (partial): TGTGCCTGGAGAGGGACAGGAAGAGATCTCGAA. Translated, it gives CAWRGTGRDLE. The CDR3 in full is CAWRGTGRDLEAFF. The complete variable domain, with remaining parts taken from reference TRBV30 and TRBJ1-1, reads SQTIHQWPATLVQPVGSPLSLECTVEGTSNPNLYWYRQAAGRGLQLLFYSVGIGQISSEVPQNLSASRPQDRQFILSSKKLLLSDSGFYLCAWRGTGRDLEAFFGQGTRLTVV.

A few counts support this clone. The CDR3 is cut off 3 residues early in the read; its end comes from the germline J gene. The rearrangement links TRBV11-1 to TRBJ2-2, with 9 bases lining up with TRBD1. This CDR3 region has 15 residues. Germline trimming cut 4 bases from V and 3 bases from J; bases unmatched to any gene: 3. The V gene's germline CDR1 is SGHAT and CDR2 FQDESV (reference sequence). CDR3 DNA, as far as it was read: TGTGCCAGCAGCTGGGGGACAGGGTACACCGGGGAG. This translates into CASSWGTGYTGE. The entire CDR3 reads CASSWGTGYTGELFF. The full variable domain, in which reference TRBV11-1 and TRBJ2-2 provide the parts outside the CDR3, is EAEVAQSPRYKITEKSQAVAFWCDPISGHATLYWYRQILGQGPELLVQFQDESVVDDSQLPKDRFSAERLKGVDSTLKIQPAELGDSAMYLCASSWGTGYTGELFFGEGSRLTVL.

In this sample, this clone turned up many times. The CDR3 is cut off 3 residues early in the read; its end comes from the germline J gene. The chain carries TRBV6-1 and TRBJ1-2; the D gene is possibly TRBD1 (6 bases). Germline loops: CDR1 MNHNS, CDR2 SASEGT. CDR3 size: 15 residues. Trimming stripped 2 bases from V and 4 bases from J, with 14 bases between. The covered CDR3 bases are TGTGCCAGCAGTGAACGAGGGGGAGGACTCTATGGC. Protein: CASSERGGGLYG. The full CDR3 protein is CASSERGGGLYGYTF.

This clone was detected many times. The DNA ends 3 residues before the CDR3 does, and the rest of the CDR3 is filled in from the germline J gene. The chain employs TRBV7-2 and TRBJ1-5, with a possible D match to TRBD1 (5 bases). CDR3 length equals 13 residues. The V end lost 4 bases, the J end lost 5 bases, and 9 bases lay between the germline ends. From germline, CDR1 is SGHTA and CDR2 FQGNSA. Here the CDR3 reads CASSSQTDQPQHF. The part of the CDR3 DNA that was read is TGTGCCAGCAGCTCACAGACAGATCAGCCC. Using reference TRBV7-2 and TRBJ1-5 for the parts outside the CDR3, the full variable domain is GAGVSQSPSNKVTEKGKDVELRCDPISGHTALYWYRQSLGQGLEFLIYFQGNSAPDKSGLPSDRFSAERTGGSVSTLTIQRTQQEDSAVYLCASSSQTDQPQHFGDGTRLSIL.

Many counts were recorded for this clone. The sequenced fragment ends 3 residues before the CDR3 boundary, so the rest is inferred from the germline J gene. The sample has other DNA sequences that encode this CDR3 too. The chain has TRBV5-4 and TRBJ2-7; 8 nucleotides agree with TRBD1. The germline gives CDR1 SGHNT, CDR2 YYREEE (reference sequence). The V segment lost 7 bases and the J segment 5 bases; nucleotides outside the gene matches: 5. The CDR3 has 12 amino acids. The CDR3 bases that were read are TGTGCCAGCTCAGGGACAGGCAACGAG. It encodes CASSGTGNE. The complete CDR3 sequence is CASSGTGNEQYF.

This clone was seen many times. The read ends 3 residues early relative to the CDR3; the germline J gene fills the gap. The chain couples TRBV6-2 or TRBV6-3 to TRBJ2-2; D is perhaps TRBD2 (6 bases). The CDR3 has 15 amino acids. Trimming shortened V by 6 bases and J by 0 bases, and 11 bases separated the two germline ends. The germline CDR1 and CDR2 sequences are MNHEY and SVGEGT. The covered CDR3 bases are TGTGCCAGCAGCCTTACTAGCCCGAACACCGGGGAG. Protein product: CASSLTSPNTGE. The whole CDR3 reads CASSLTSPNTGELFF.

This clone has a count of ten or more. The read falls 3 residues short of the CDR3 end, and the missing part is taken from the germline J gene. This chain joins TRBV7-3 and TRBJ2-4; 7 bases are shared with TRBD2. V shed 5 bases and J 6 bases; nucleotides not matched to a gene: 7. Germline CDR1 is SGHTA and CDR2 is FQGTGA. The CDR3 spans 14 residues. CDR3 DNA (partial): TGTGCCAGCAGCACCGGACTAGAGCCAAACATT. Amino acid sequence: CASSTGLEPNI. In full, the CDR3 reads CASSTGLEPNIQYF.

This clone was recorded many times. The read halts 3 residues ahead of the CDR3 end, with the missing end drawn from the germline J gene. V usage is TRBV20-1 and J usage is TRBJ2-7, with a possible D match to TRBD2 (6 bases). Germline CDR1 reads DFQATT; CDR2 reads SNEGSKA (reference sequence). V lost 1 base, J lost 4 bases, and 11 bases lay in between. The CDR3 runs 13 residues. CDR3 loop: CSARGGTLYEQYF. The covered CDR3 bases are TGCAGTGCTAGAGGGGGGACTCTATACGAG.

This clone appeared many times. With the read ending 3 residues before the CDR3 end, the germline J gene is used to fill in that end. The chain uses TRBV5-1 and TRBJ2-5, with D maybe TRBD1 (7 bases). Germline CDR1 is SGHRS and CDR2 is YFSETQ. The CDR3 runs 15 residues. Trimming removed 4 bases at V and 3 bases at J, with 16 bases between. CDR3 region: CASSPGGRGEETQYF. The DNA read from the CDR3 is TGCGCCAGCAGCCCTGGTGGCAGGGGGGAAGAGACC.

This clone was seen at least ten times. The CDR3 end falls 3 residues outside the read, so it is completed with the germline J gene. V gene TRBV5-6 combines with J gene TRBJ2-3; D gene unclear. Germline assignment: CDR1 SGHDT and CDR2 YYEEEE. CDR3 length equals 12 residues. CDR3 sequence reads: CASSLVAQTQYF. The sequenced CDR3 bases are TGTGCCAGCAGCTTGGTAGCCCAGACG.

This clone was seen many times. This chain's CDR3 is CAWSARTVEKYLTQYF. The sequenced part of the CDR3 DNA is TGTGCCTGGAGTGCGAGGACAGTCGAAAAGTATCTTACG. The J gene is TRBJ2-3, the V gene TRBV30, with TRBD1 as a possible D gene (6 bases). Sequencing ends 3 residues short of the CDR3 end; the germline J gene provides the rest. V was clipped by 1 base and J by 8 bases, with 22 bases between them. The CDR3 has 16 amino acids. Per the germline V gene, CDR1 is GTSNPN and CDR2 is SVGIG (reference sequence).

This clone was seen ten or more times. The observed sequence ends 3 residues before the CDR3 terminus, with the missing tail filled in from the germline J gene. The J gene is TRBJ2-1, the V gene TRBV5-1, with 9 bases matching TRBD1. With 3 bases clipped from V and 3 bases from J, the junction kept 4 bases outside the gene matches. The CDR3 contains 15 residues. The germline gives CDR1 SGHRS, CDR2 YFSETQ. The part of the CDR3 DNA that was read is TGCGCCAGCAGCTACGGACAGGGGAACTACAATGAG. Its translation: CASSYGQGNYNE. The whole CDR3 protein reads CASSYGQGNYNEQFF.

This clone was seen repeatedly, ten times or more. The read ends 3 residues shy of where the CDR3 ends; the end is completed using the germline J gene. The V and J genes are TRBV30 and TRBJ2-3, with unresolved D. Trimming cost V 6 bases and J 0 bases, with 16 bases left between them. CDR3 length: 15 amino acids. From germline, CDR1 is GTSNPN and CDR2 SVGIG (reference sequence). The part of the CDR3 DNA that was read is TGTGCCTGTTATTTAGTGGCGGCTAGCACAGATACG. Its translation is CACYLVAASTDT. The complete CDR3 reads CACYLVAASTDTQYF. Filled out from reference TRBV30 and TRBJ2-3, the complete variable domain reads SQTIHQWPATLVQPVGSPLSLECTVEGTSNPNLYWYRQAAGRGLQLLFYSVGIGQISSEVPQNLSASRPQDRQFILSSKKLLLSDSGFYLCACYLVAASTDTQYFGPGTRLTVL.

At least ten counts were recorded for this clone. The CDR3 end is not reached by the read, which stops 3 residues before it; the germline J gene fills it in. The rearrangement uses TRBV19 and TRBJ2-7, with D possibly matching TRBD2 (7 bases). This CDR3 is built from 16 residues. Germline loops: CDR1 LNHDA, CDR2 SQIVND (reference sequence). V lost 4 bases and J lost 4, with 20 bases in between. The covered CDR3 bases are TGTGCCAGTAGTACCACCTTACAGGGAGGGAGTTACGAG. Translation gives CASSTTLQGGSYE. The full CDR3 is CASSTTLQGGSYEQYF.